The T cell receptor beta chain described here comes from a study of blood T cell repertoires in COVID-19. As for the study in general: Specimens from acute and convalescent COVID-19 originated in the United States, Italy and Spain.

Generated by immunoSEQ multiplex PCR, the TCRdb table keeps only in-frame clones and is missing some. The repertoire holds some 400,000 clones, with more than 85% as singletons. In germline, CDR1 is MNHEY, CDR2 SMNVEV (reference sequence). CDR3 length equals 17 residues. Trimming took 2 bases from V and 0 from J; bases not matched to a gene: 6. This clonotype originated in a human donor in a cohort sampled during active COVID-19. The sequenced sample consisted of peripheral blood. The chain recombines TRBV27 with TRBJ2-1; 8 bases match TRBD2. The CDR3 region is CASSLIGGRSSYNEQFF. As DNA, the CDR3 is TGTGCCAGCAGTTTAATTGGCGGGAGGAGCTCCTACAATGAGCAGTTCTTC.